The 18 T cell receptor beta chains presented below share a single source sample, sequenced in a study of blood T cell repertoires in COVID-19. Profiling relied on immunoSEQ multiplex PCR, and the TCRdb table lists in-frame clones only, not all of them. The data show roughly 43,000 clones, with over 80% seen just once and roughly 14% held by the top ten. Sequencing was done on a sample of peripheral blood. These receptors were taken from a man aged 55 to 70 with active COVID-19.

The genes are TRBV7-8 and TRBJ2-2, with D tentatively TRBD1 (6 bases). Germline V CDR1 and CDR2: SGHVS, FQNEAQ. The V end was cut by 2 bases, the J end by 3 bases, with 16 bases between. CDR3 length equals 17 residues. As DNA, the CDR3 is TGTGCCAGCAGCTTATCGTTGAGGGACACCTACACCGGGGAGCTGTTTTTT. Its translation: CASSLSLRDTYTGELFF.

This clone was seen a few times. CDR3 sequence: CASSLKRGTGELFF. DNA of the CDR3: TGTGCCAGCAGCTTAAAGCGAGGAACCGGGGAGCTGTTTTTT. The chain carries TRBV7-8 and TRBJ2-2, with D unclear. V was cut by 2 bases and J by 5 bases, with 9 bases left in between. The CDR3 runs 14 residues. Germline V gives CDR1 SGHVS, CDR2 FQNEAQ.

The J gene is TRBJ2-1, the V gene TRBV30, with D unresolved. V was shortened by 3 bases and J by 5 bases, with 14 bases between the two germline ends. CDR3 length equals 14 residues. Germline V gene data show CDR1 as GTSNPN and CDR2 as SVGIG (reference sequence). The DNA of the CDR3 is TGTGCCTGGAGCCCCCTCGCGGCCCACAATGAGCAGTTCTTC. Protein: CAWSPLAAHNEQFF.

The chain is built from TRBV7-3 and TRBJ1-4, with a possible D match to TRBD1 (5 bases). Deletions cut 0 bases from V and 0 bases from J, with 11 bases between. Germline CDR1 is SGHTA and CDR2 is FQGTGA. The CDR3 covers 17 residues. This CDR3 is CASSLTAGRATNEKLFF. The CDR3 DNA reads TGTGCCAGCAGCTTAACGGCAGGGAGGGCAACTAATGAAAAACTGTTTTTT. Using reference TRBV7-3 and TRBJ1-4 for the parts outside the CDR3, the full variable domain is GAGVSQTPSNKVTEKGKYVELRCDPISGHTALYWYRQSLGQGPEFLIYFQGTGAADDSGLPNDRFFAVRPEGSVSTLKIQRTERGDSAVYLCASSLTAGRATNEKLFFGSGTQLSVL.

The chain is built from TRBV28 and TRBJ1-1, with a possible D match to TRBD1 (6 bases). Trimming stripped 1 base from V and 10 bases from J, with 22 bases between. The CDR3 consists of 16 residues. Germline CDR1 and CDR2: MDHEN and SYDVKM. The CDR3 region is CASSLSSTDRKRRAFF. Written as DNA, the CDR3 is TGTGCCAGCAGTTTATCCAGCACAGACAGGAAACGGCGAGCTTTCTTT.

The CDR3 loop is CASSRLLAGGPTDTQYF. The CDR3 DNA sequence: TGTGCCAGCAGCCGTCTTCTAGCGGGAGGACCCACAGATACGCAGTATTTT. The chain combines TRBV3-1 (or the pseudogene TRBV3-2) with TRBJ2-3; TRBD2 matches 11 bases. The ends lost 4 bases at V and 2 bases at J; junction bases unmatched: 8. Germline CDR1 reads LGHDT; CDR2 reads YNNKEL (reference sequence). The length of the CDR3 is 17 residues.

The V and J genes are TRBV7-2 and TRBJ2-3; the D is unclear. The CDR3 has 12 amino acids. Trimming removed 5 bases at V and 6 bases at J, with 9 bases between. Per germline, CDR1 SGHTA and CDR2 FQGNSA. CDR3 amino acids: CASSLNRDTQYF. The DNA for the CDR3 is TGTGCCAGCAGCCTAAACCGGGATACGCAGTATTTT.

V gene TRBV30 combines with J gene TRBJ1-2; D possibly corresponds to TRBD1 (5 bases). The ends were cut back, 0 bases at V and 11 bases at J, with 10 bases in the middle. The length of the CDR3 is 11 residues. The germline V gene has CDR1 GTSNPN and CDR2 SVGIG (reference sequence). The CDR3 here is CAWSVEGTYTF. In nucleotides, the CDR3 is TGTGCCTGGAGTGTGGAGGGGACTTACACCTTC. Filled out from reference TRBV30 and TRBJ1-2, the complete variable domain reads SQTIHQWPATLVQPVGSPLSLECTVEGTSNPNLYWYRQAAGRGLQLLFYSVGIGQISSEVPQNLSASRPQDRQFILSSKKLLLSDSGFYLCAWSVEGTYTFGSGTRLTVV.

The V call is TRBV3-1 (or the pseudogene TRBV3-2), the J call TRBJ2-1; D uncertain. There are 15 residues in the CDR3. Trimming pared 4 bases from V and 4 bases from J, leaving 14 bases between. Germline loops: CDR1 LGHDT, CDR2 YNNKEL (reference sequence). CDR3 amino acids: CASSLYENSYNEQFF. The CDR3 bases are TGTGCCAGCAGCCTGTACGAGAACAGTTACAATGAGCAGTTCTTC.

The V and J genes are TRBV4-3 and TRBJ2-7; 8 bases match TRBD2. CDR3 length: 17 amino acids. Germline V gives CDR1 LGHNA, CDR2 YSLEER. V lost 1 base to trimming and J lost 2 bases; unmatched junction nucleotides: 10. The CDR3 is CASSQVAARGDPYEQYF. DNA for the CDR3: TGCGCCAGCAGCCAAGTTGCTGCGCGGGGGGACCCCTACGAGCAGTACTTC.

The V gene is TRBV29-1, the J gene TRBJ2-3; no clear D gene. Germline loops: CDR1 SQVTM, CDR2 ANQGSEA. The CDR3 is made up of 14 amino acids. V was trimmed by 4 bases and J by 2 bases, leaving 13 bases between them. CDR3 bases: TGCAGCGTTGTTATGTTTGAGCACACAGATACGCAGTATTTT. It translates to CSVVMFEHTDTQYF.

This clone was observed a few times. The chain combines TRBV5-4 with TRBJ2-2; tentatively, D is TRBD2 (6 bases). This CDR3 has 13 amino acids. Trimming removed 2 bases at V and 7 bases at J, with 9 bases between. Germline V gives CDR1 SGHNT, CDR2 YYREEE (reference sequence). The CDR3 loop is CASSLWGGGELFF. The CDR3 DNA sequence: TGTGCCAGCAGCTTATGGGGAGGCGGGGAGCTGTTTTTT. Full variable domain (outside the CDR3, taken from reference TRBV5-4 and TRBJ2-2): ETGVTQSPTHLIKTRGQQVTLRCSSQSGHNTVSWYQQALGQGPQFIFQYYREEENGRGNFPPRFSGLQFPNYSSELNVNALELDDSALYLCASSLWGGGELFFGEGSRLTVL.

The chain links TRBV19 to TRBJ2-1; the match to TRBD2 covers 8 bases. The CDR3 has 12 amino acids. Germline lookup yields CDR1 LNHDA and CDR2 SQIVND (reference sequence). J was trimmed by 10 bases and V by 4 bases; bases with no gene match: 3. This chain's CDR3 is CASSTRLAEQFF. DNA of the CDR3: TGTGCCAGTAGTACAAGACTAGCGGAGCAGTTCTTC.

This rearrangement joins TRBV28 to TRBJ2-1, with 8 bases aligning to TRBD2. CDR3 length equals 15 residues. Germline CDR1 and CDR2: MDHEN and SYDVKM. V lost 6 bases, J lost 9 bases, and 13 bases stayed unmatched. This CDR3 is CASRAPGLVNGEQFF. In nucleotides, the CDR3 is TGTGCCAGCAGAGCCCCGGGACTAGTTAATGGTGAGCAGTTCTTC.

The chain couples TRBV9 to TRBJ2-1, with 14 bases that match TRBD2. The CDR3 has 16 residues. Germline CDR1 SGDLS, CDR2 YYNGEE. Trimming at V came to 4 bases and at J to 2 bases, leaving 2 bases not matched to a gene. The CDR3 nucleotides read TGTGCCAGCAGCCGACTAGCGGGAGGGGCCTACAATGAGCAGTTCTTC. Protein product: CASSRLAGGAYNEQFF.

The V and J genes are TRBV19 and TRBJ2-7; 7 bases map to TRBD1. The germline V gene has CDR1 LNHDA and CDR2 SQIVND (reference sequence). V was pared by 4 bases and J by 2 bases, with 5 bases of the junction left unmatched. The length of the CDR3 is 14 residues. The CDR3 reads CASSTRDSAYEQYF. CDR3 nucleotide sequence: TGTGCCAGTAGTACCCGGGACAGCGCCTACGAGCAGTACTTC.

This chain uses TRBV28 with TRBJ1-6; 7 bases match TRBD1. Germline V gives CDR1 MDHEN, CDR2 SYDVKM. This CDR3 comprises 15 residues. The J segment lost 6 bases and the V segment lost 7 bases, leaving 9 bases of the junction unmatched. The CDR3 DNA reads as TGTGCCAGCACCATTGACAGGGAAGCTAATTCACCCCTCCACTTT. As protein: CASTIDREANSPLHF.

The table lists this clone with a count of one. The V and J genes are TRBV19 and TRBJ1-5, with D unclear. CDR1 LNHDA and CDR2 SQIVND come from the germline V gene (reference sequence). V lost 5 bases to trimming and J lost 3 bases, with 11 bases between them. The CDR3 is made up of 14 amino acids. In DNA, the CDR3 is TGTGCCAGTAGTTACGGGGTCGACAATCAGCCCCAGCATTTT. This codes for CASSYGVDNQPQHF.